This T cell receptor beta chain emerged from a study of blood T cell repertoires in COVID-19 (dated by TCRdb to 2020 to 2021). Concerning the study at large: Collaborator samples came from the United States, Italy and Spain and covered acute and convalescent phases of COVID-19. The material from the prospective study consisted of cDNA or gDNA derived from T cells, B-cell-depleted T cells, or PBMCs. Deeply sampled blood TCRbeta repertoires from subjects exposed to, actively infected with, or recovered from COVID-19 were included in the dataset. The repertoires were made available in a free public database intended to serve as a resource for research on the immune response to SARS-CoV-2. The samples were drawn from the first 160 participants of the ongoing ImmuneRACE study and from about 1,200 subjects provided by 6 global collaborators. Sample metadata almost always included a de-identified subject ID, COVID-19 status, age in years and sex. Where available, HLA class I and class II types were taken from metadata supplied by the sample provider and were not determined by assay-based typing.

Broader findings and caveats from the paper: The amount of clinical and demographic metadata varied by source and participant and was provided uncurated.

In Seattle, one collaborating source enrolled patients while the infection was active and tracked those patients longitudinally over the course of disease. Whole blood was collected in K2EDTA tubes by collaborating institutions according to the institutions' own protocols. For TCRbeta analysis, collaborator samples were shipped as frozen whole blood, as isolated PBMCs, or as DNA extracted from either sample type. The CDR3 goes from the cysteine to the phenylalanine over 14 residues. Just the 42-base CDR3 DNA is kept, in frame starting at base 1. As encoded in the germline V gene (reference sequence), CDR1 is SGHNT while CDR2 is YYREEE. V gives up 4 bases and J gives up 8 bases, and the segment between their germline ends measures 15 bases. The immunoSEQ Assay, a bias-controlled multiplex PCR, was used to amplify TCRbeta CDR3 regions from genomic DNA. In the authors' own workflow: Nucleated cell counts per sample were estimated from amplification of reference gene primers within the assay. To quantify the absolute abundance of each unique TCRbeta CDR3 rearrangement, sequence reads were collapsed and filtered. For each sample, productive Simpson clonality was calculated as the square root of Simpson's diversity index across productive rearrangements. TCRdb took this table from immuneACCESS and kept in-frame rearrangements with V and J called. Such tables lack part of the clones; where checked against another copy, unresolved V genes explain under half of the gap, and the rest is unexplained. V and J calls and clone size are those listed in that table; D and trimming were worked out from the DNA. The sample data list 250,000 to 300,000 clones, and about nine tenths of these were observed just once. Approximately 12% of the sample is in the top ten clones.

In regard to this clone: Its binding antigen is unknown. No much larger clonotype is one base removed from it; base qualities were not supplied.

The material sequenced was peripheral blood. The rearrangement combines TRBV5-4 with TRBJ1-4; possibly the D gene is TRBD1, per 6 matching bases. This TCR came from a woman in her thirties with COVID-19, enrolled during active disease. CDR3 reads: CASSRRGSGEKLFF. The nucleotide sequence reads as follows: TGTGCCAGCAGCCGCAGGGGAAGCGGAGAAAAACTGTTTTTT.